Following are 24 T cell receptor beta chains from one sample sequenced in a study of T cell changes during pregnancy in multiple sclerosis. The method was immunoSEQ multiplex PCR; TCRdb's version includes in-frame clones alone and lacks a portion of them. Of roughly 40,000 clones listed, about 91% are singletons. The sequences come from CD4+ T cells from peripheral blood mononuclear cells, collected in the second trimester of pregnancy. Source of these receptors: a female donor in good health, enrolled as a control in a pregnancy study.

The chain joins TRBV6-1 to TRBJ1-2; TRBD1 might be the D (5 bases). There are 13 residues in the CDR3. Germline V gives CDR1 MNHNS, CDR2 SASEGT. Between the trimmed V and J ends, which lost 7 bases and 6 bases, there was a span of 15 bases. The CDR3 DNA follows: TGTGCCAGCATAAAAGCAGGGATCCATGGCTACACCTTC. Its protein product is CASIKAGIHGYTF.

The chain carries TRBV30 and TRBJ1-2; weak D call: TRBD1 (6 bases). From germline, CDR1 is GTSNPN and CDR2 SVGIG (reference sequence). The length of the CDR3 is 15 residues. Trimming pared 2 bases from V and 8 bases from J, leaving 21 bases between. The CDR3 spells CAWSISTQGVRGYTF. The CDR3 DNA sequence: TGTGCCTGGAGTATTTCGACACAGGGAGTAAGAGGCTACACCTTC. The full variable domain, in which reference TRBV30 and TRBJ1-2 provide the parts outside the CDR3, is SQTIHQWPATLVQPVGSPLSLECTVEGTSNPNLYWYRQAAGRGLQLLFYSVGIGQISSEVPQNLSASRPQDRQFILSSKKLLLSDSGFYLCAWSISTQGVRGYTFGSGTRLTVV.

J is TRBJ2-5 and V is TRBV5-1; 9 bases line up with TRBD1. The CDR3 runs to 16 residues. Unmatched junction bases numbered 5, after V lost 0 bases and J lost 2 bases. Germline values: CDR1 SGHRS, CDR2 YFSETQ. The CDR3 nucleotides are TGCGCCAGCAGCTTGGATGTGACAGGGGGTCAAGAGACCCAGTACTTC. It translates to CASSLDVTGGQETQYF.

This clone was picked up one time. The CDR3 is CASRGQVYNEQFF. DNA for the CDR3: TGTGCCAGCAGGGGACAGGTCTACAATGAGCAGTTCTTC. The chain links TRBV28 to TRBJ2-1; TRBD1 matches 8 bases. Trimming at V came to 6 bases and at J to 3 bases, leaving 1 base not matched to a gene. The CDR3 consists of 13 residues. Germline CDR1 is MDHEN and CDR2 is SYDVKM.

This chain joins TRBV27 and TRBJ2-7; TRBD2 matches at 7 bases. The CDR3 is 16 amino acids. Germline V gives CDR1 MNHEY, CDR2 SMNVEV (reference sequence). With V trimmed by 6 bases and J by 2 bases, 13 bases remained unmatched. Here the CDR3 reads CASSPSWASGTYEQYF. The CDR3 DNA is TGTGCCAGCAGCCCCTCTTGGGCTAGCGGAACCTACGAGCAGTACTTC.

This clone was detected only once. The CDR3 loop is CASSVEASGRAGNEQFF. CDR3 DNA: TGTGCCAGCAGCGTAGAGGCTAGCGGGAGGGCCGGCAATGAGCAGTTCTTC. The chain carries TRBV9 and TRBJ2-1; 12 nucleotides agree with TRBD2. The CDR3 has 17 residues. Germline CDR1 reads SGDLS; CDR2 reads YYNGEE. V gave up 0 bases and J gave up 6 bases; unmatched junction bases: 7.

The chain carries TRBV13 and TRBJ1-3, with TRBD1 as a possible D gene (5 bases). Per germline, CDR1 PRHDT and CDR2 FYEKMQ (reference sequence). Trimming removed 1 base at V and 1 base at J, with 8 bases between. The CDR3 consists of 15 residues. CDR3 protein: CASSLVGGSGNTIYF. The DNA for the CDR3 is TGTGCCAGCAGCTTAGTCGGGGGGTCTGGAAACACCATATATTTT.

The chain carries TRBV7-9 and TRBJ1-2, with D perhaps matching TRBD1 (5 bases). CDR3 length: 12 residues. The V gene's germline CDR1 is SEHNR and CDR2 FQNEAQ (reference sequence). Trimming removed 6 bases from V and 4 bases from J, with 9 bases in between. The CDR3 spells CASSPDTYGYTF. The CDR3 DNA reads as TGTGCCAGCAGTCCGGACACCTATGGCTACACCTTC. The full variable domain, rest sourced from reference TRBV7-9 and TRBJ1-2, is DTGVSQNPRHKITKRGQNVTFRCDPISEHNRLYWYRQTLGQGPEFLTYFQNEAQLEKSRLLSDRFSAERPKGSFSTLEIQRTEQGDSAMYLCASSPDTYGYTFGSGTRLTVV.

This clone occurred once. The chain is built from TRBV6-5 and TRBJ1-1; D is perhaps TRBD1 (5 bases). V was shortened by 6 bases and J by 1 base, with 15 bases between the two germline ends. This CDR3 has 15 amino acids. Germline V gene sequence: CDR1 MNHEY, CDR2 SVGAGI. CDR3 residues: CASRKRGNRNTEAFF. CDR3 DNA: TGTGCCAGCAGGAAACGGGGGAACAGGAACACTGAAGCTTTCTTT.

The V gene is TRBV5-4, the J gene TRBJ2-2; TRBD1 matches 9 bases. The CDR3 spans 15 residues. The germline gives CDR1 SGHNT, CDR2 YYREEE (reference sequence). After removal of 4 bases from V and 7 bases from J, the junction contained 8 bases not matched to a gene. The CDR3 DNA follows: TGTGCCAGCAGCCCCCCGGGACAGGGAAACGGGGAGCTGTTTTTT. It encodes CASSPPGQGNGELFF. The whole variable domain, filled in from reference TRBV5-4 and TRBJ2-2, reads ETGVTQSPTHLIKTRGQQVTLRCSSQSGHNTVSWYQQALGQGPQFIFQYYREEENGRGNFPPRFSGLQFPNYSSELNVNALELDDSALYLCASSPPGQGNGELFFGEGSRLTVL.

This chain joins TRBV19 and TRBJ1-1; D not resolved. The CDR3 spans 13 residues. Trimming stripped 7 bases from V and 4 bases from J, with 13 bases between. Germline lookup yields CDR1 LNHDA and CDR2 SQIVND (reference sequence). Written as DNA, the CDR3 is TGTGCCAGTAATGAGGGATGGGGCACTGAAGCTTTCTTT. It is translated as CASNEGWGTEAFF.

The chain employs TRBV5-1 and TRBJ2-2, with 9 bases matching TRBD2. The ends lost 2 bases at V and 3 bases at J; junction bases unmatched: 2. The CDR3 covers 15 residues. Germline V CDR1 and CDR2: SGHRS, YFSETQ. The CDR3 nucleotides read TGCGCCAGCAGCTTTAGCGGGGGAGACACCGGGGAGCTGTTTTTT. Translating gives CASSFSGGDTGELFF. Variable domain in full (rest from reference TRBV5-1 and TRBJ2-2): KAGVTQTPRYLIKTRGQQVTLSCSPISGHRSVSWYQQTPGQGLQFLFEYFSETQRNKGNFPGRFSGRQFSNSRSEMNVSTLELGDSALYLCASSFSGGDTGELFFGEGSRLTVL.

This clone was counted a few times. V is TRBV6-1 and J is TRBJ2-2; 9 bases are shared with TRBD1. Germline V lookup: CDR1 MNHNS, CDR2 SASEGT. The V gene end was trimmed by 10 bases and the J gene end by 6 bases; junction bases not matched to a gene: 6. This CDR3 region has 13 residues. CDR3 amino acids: CATRGQGPGELFF. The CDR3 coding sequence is TGTGCCACCAGGGGACAGGGTCCCGGGGAGCTGTTTTTT.

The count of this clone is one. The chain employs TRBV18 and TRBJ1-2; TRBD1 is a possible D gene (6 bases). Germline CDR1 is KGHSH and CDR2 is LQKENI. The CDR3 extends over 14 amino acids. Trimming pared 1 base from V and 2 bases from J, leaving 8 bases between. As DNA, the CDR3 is TGTGCCAGCTCACCACGCGGACAGAACTATGGCTACACCTTC. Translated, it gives CASSPRGQNYGYTF.

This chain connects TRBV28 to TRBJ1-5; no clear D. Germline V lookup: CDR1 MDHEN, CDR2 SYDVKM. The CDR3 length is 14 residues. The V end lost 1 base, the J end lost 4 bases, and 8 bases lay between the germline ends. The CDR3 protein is CASSLFGRNQPQHF. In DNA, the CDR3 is TGTGCCAGCAGTTTATTCGGTCGGAATCAGCCCCAGCATTTT.

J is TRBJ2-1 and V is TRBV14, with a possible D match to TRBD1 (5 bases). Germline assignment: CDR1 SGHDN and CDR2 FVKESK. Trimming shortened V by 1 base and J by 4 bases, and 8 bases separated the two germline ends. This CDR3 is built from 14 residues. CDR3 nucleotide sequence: TGTGCCAGCAGCCAAGCAAGGGGATACAATGAGCAGTTCTTC. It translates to CASSQARGYNEQFF.

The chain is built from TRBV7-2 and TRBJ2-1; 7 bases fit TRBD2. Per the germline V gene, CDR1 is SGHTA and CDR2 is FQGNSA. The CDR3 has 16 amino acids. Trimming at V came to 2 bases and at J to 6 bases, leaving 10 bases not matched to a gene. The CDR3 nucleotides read TGTGCCAGCAGCTTATCCCGACTAGCCGGGGTCAATGAGCAGTTCTTC. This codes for CASSLSRLAGVNEQFF.

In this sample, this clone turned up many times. CDR3 loop: CASSQGLQGNQPQHF. The CDR3 nucleotides are TGCGCCAGCAGCCAAGGACTTCAGGGAAATCAGCCCCAGCATTTT. The chain couples TRBV4-1 to TRBJ1-5; TRBD1 might be the D (5 bases). The CDR3 is 15 amino acids. In germline, CDR1 is MGHRA, CDR2 YSYEKL. V gave up 1 base and J gave up 4 bases, with 11 bases separating them.

CDR3 sequence reads: CASSSRLAGGPAGANVLTF. In nucleotides, the CDR3 is TGCGCCAGCAGCTCCAGACTAGCGGGGGGGCCCGCTGGGGCCAACGTCCTGACTTTC. The chain recombines TRBV5-1 with TRBJ2-6; the match to TRBD2 covers 14 bases. The CDR3 runs to 19 residues. Germline-derived CDR1 and CDR2 are SGHRS and YFSETQ. V lost 3 bases, J lost 2 bases, and 7 bases stayed unmatched.

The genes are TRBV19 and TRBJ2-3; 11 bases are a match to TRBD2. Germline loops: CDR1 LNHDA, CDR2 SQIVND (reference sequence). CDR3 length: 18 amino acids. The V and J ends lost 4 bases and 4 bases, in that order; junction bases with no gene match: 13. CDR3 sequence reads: CASSTGFSGRAGPDTQYF. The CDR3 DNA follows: TGTGCCAGTAGTACCGGATTTAGCGGGAGGGCCGGGCCAGATACGCAGTATTTT.

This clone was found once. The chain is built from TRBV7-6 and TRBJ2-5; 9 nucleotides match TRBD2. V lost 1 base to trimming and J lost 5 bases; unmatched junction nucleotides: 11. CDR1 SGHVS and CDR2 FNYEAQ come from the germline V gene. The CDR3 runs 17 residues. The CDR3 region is CASSLDIAGAVSETQYF. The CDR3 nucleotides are TGTGCCAGCAGCTTAGATATAGCGGGAGCGGTCTCGGAGACCCAGTACTTC. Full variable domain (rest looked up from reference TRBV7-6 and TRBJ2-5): GAGVSQSPRYKVTKRGQDVALRCDPISGHVSLYWYRQALGQGPEFLTYFNYEAQQDKSGLPNDRFSAERPEGSISTLTIQRTEQRDSAMYRCASSLDIAGAVSETQYFGPGTRLLVL.

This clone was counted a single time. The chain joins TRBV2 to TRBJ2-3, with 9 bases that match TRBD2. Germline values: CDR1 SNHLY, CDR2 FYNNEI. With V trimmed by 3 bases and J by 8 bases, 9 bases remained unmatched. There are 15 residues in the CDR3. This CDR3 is CASSERRGRGVTQYF. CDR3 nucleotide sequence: TGTGCCAGCAGTGAGAGGCGCGGGAGGGGGGTTACGCAGTATTTT.

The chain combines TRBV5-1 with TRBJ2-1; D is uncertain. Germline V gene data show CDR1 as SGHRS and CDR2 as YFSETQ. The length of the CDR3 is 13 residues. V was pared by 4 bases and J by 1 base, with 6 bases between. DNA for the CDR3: TGCGCCAGCAGCCCCCGTTCCTACAATGAGCAGTTCTTC. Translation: CASSPRSYNEQFF.

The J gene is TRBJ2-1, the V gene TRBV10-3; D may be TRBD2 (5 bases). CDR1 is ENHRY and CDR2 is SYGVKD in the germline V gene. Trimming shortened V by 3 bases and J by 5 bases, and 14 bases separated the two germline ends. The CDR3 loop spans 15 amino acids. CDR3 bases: TGTGCCATCAGTGACTCCACTAGGACCCACAATGAGCAGTTCTTC. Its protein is CAISDSTRTHNEQFF.